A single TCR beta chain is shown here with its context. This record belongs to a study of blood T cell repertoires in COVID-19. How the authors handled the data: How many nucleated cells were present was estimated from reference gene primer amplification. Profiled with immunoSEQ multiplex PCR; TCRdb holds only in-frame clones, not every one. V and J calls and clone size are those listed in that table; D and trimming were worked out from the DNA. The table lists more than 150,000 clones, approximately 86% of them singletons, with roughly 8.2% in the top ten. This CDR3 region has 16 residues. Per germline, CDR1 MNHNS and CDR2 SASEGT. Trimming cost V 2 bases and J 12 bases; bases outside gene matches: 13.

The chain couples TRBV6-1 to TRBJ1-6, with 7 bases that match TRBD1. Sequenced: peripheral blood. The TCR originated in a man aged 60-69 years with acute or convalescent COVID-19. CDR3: CASSEYEQGQNGPLHF. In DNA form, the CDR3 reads TGTGCCAGCAGTGAATACGAACAGGGGCAAAATGGACCCCTCCACTTT.